This TCR beta chain was captured in a study of blood T cell repertoires in COVID-19. The CDR3 runs 15 residues. Looked up from germline, CDR1 is SGHRS and CDR2 is YFSETQ. V shed 4 bases and J shed 3 bases, with 15 bases lying between them. Only in-frame clones appear in the TCRdb table, and some are missing; sequencing was by immunoSEQ multiplex PCR. The data contain 200,000 to 250,000 clones, approximately 83% of them singletons. This clone was detected once. The source is a woman in her forties or fifties with acute or convalescent COVID-19. The chain is built from TRBV5-1 and TRBJ2-3, with D tentatively TRBD2 (6 bases). The sample consisted of peripheral blood. The CDR3 spells CASSGDSRVTDTQYF. The CDR3 DNA reads as TGCGCCAGCAGCGGGGACTCTCGGGTTACAGATACGCAGTATTTT.